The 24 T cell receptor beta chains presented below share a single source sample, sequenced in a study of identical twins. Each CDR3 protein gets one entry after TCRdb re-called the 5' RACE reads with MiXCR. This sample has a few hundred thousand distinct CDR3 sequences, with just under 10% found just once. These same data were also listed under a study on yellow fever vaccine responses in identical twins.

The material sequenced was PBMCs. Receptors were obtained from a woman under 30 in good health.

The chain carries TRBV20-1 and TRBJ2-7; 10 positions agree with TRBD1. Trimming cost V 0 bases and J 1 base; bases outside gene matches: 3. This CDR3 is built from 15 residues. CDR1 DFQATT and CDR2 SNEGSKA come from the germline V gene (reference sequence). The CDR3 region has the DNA TGCAGTGCTAGAGATGGACAGGGGGGGTCCTACGAGCAGTACTTC. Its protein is CSARDGQGGSYEQYF.

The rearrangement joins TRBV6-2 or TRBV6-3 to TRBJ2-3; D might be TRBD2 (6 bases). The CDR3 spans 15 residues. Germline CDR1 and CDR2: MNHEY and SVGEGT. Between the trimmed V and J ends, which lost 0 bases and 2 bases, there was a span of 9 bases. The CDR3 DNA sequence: TGTGCCAGCAGTTACTCTGCGGGGAACACAGATACGCAGTATTTT. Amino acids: CASSYSAGNTDTQYF.

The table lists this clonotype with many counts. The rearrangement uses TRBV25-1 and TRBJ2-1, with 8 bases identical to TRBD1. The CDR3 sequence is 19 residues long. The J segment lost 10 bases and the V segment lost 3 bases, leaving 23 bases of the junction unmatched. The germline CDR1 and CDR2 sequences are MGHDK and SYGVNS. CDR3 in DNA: TGTGCCAGCAGTGAGATGGGGACAGGACGCGGTTTTCGTCGTAGGGAGCAGTTCTTC. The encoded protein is CASSEMGTGRGFRRREQFF.

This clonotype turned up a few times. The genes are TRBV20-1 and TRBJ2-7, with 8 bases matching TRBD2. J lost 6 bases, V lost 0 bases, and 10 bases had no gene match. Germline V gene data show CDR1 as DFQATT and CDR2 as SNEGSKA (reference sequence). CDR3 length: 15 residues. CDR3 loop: CSARDVAGIVGEQYF. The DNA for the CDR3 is TGCAGTGCTAGAGATGTAGCGGGAATTGTAGGCGAGCAGTACTTC.

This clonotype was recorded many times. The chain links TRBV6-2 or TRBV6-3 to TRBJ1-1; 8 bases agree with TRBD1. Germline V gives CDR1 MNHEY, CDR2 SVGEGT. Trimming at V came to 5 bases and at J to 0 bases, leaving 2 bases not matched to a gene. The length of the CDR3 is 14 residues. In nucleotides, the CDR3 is TGTGCCAGCAGTAAACAGGGGGTGAACACTGAAGCTTTCTTT. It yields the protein CASSKQGVNTEAFF.

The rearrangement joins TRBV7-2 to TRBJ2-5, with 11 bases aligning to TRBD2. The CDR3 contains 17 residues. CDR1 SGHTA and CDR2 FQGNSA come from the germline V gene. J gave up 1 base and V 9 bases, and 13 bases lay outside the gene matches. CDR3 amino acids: CASARVTSGVFQETQYF. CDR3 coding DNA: TGTGCCAGTGCGAGGGTGACTAGCGGGGTGTTCCAAGAGACCCAGTACTTC.

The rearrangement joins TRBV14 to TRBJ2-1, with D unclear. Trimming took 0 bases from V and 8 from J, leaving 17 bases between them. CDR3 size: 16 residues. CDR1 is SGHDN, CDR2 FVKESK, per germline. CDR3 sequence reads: CASSQELRGPRDEQFF. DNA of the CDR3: TGTGCCAGCAGCCAAGAACTCCGCGGCCCTAGGGATGAGCAGTTCTTC.

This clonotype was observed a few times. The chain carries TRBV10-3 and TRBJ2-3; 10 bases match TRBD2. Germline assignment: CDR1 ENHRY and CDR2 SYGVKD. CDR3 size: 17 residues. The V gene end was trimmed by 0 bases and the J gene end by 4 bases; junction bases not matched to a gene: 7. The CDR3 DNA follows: TGTGCCATCAGTGAGTCTACGAGAAGCGGGAGGGCAGATACGCAGTATTTT. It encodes CAISESTRSGRADTQYF.

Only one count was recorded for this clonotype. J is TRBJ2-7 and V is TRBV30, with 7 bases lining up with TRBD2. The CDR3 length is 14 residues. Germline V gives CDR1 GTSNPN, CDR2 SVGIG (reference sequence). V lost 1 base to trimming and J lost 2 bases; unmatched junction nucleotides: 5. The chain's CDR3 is CAWSGTGGPYEQYF. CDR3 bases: TGTGCCTGGAGTGGGACGGGGGGTCCCTACGAGCAGTACTTC.

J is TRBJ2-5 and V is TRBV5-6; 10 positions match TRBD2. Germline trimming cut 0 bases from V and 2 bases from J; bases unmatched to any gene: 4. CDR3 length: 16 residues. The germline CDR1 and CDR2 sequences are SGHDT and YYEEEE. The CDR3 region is CASSLGLAGEQETQYF. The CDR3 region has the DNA TGTGCCAGCAGCTTGGGGCTAGCGGGGGAACAAGAGACCCAGTACTTC. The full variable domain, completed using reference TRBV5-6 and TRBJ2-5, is DAGVTQSPTHLIKTRGQQVTLRCSPKSGHDTVSWYQQALGQGPQFIFQYYEEEERQRGNFPDRFSGHQFPNYSSELNVNALLLGDSALYLCASSLGLAGEQETQYFGPGTRLLVL.

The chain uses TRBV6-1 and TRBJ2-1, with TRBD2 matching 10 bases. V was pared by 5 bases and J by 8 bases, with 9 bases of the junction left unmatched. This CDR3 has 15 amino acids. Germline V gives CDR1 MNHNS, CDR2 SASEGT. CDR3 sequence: CASSRRQGLAYEQFF. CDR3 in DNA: TGTGCCAGCAGTCGACGCCAGGGACTAGCGTATGAGCAGTTCTTC.

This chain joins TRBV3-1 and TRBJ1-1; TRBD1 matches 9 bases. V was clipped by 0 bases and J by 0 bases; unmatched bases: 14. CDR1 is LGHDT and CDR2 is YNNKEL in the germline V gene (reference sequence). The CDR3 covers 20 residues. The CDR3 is CASSQEGGPGQGRMNTEAFF. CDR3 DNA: TGTGCCAGCAGCCAAGAAGGGGGACCGGGACAGGGTCGGATGAACACTGAAGCTTTCTTT.

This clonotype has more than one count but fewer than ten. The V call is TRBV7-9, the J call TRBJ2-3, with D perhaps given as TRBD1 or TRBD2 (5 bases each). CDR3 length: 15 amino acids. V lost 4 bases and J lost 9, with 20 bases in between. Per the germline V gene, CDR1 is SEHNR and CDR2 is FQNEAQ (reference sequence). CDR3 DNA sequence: TGTGCCAGCAGCTCCCGGGCCCCAGGGACCGGGACGCAGTATTTT. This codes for CASSSRAPGTGTQYF.

CDR3 amino acids: CASSLTPGGMEQYF. CDR3 nucleotide sequence: TGCGCCAGCAGCTTGACGCCAGGCGGTATGGAGCAGTACTTC. The chain combines TRBV5-1 with TRBJ2-7; D ambiguous. CDR1 and CDR2 from the germline V gene are SGHRS and YFSETQ. V was trimmed by 1 base and J by 7 bases, leaving 15 bases between them. CDR3 size: 14 residues.

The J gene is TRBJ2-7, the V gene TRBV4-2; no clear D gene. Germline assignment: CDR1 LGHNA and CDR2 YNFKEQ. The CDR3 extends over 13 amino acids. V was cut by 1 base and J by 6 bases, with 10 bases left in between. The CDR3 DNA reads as TGTGCCAGCAGCCAAGGCAAGGGTCGCGAGCAGTACTTC. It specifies CASSQGKGREQYF.

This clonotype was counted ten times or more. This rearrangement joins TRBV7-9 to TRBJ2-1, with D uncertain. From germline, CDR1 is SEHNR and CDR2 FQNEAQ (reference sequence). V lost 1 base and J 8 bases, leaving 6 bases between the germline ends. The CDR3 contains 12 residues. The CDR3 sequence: CASSLGADEQFF. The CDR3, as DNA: TGTGCCAGCAGCTTAGGTGCGGATGAGCAGTTCTTC.

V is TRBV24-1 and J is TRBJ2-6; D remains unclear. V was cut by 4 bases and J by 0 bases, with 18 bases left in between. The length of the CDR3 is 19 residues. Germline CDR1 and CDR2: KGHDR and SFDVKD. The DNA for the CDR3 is TGTGCCACCAGTGACTCCGGCCGTATATCTGACTCTGGGGCCAACGTCCTGACTTTC. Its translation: CATSDSGRISDSGANVLTF.

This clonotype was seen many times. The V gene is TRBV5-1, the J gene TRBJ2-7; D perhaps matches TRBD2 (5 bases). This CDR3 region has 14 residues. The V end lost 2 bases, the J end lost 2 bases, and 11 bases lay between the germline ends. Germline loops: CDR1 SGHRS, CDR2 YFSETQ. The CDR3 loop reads CASSFSAAAYEQYF. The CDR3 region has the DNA TGCGCCAGCAGCTTTTCGGCAGCGGCCTACGAGCAGTACTTC. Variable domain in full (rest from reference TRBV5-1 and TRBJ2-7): KAGVTQTPRYLIKTRGQQVTLSCSPISGHRSVSWYQQTPGQGLQFLFEYFSETQRNKGNFPGRFSGRQFSNSRSEMNVSTLELGDSALYLCASSFSAAAYEQYFGPGTRLTVT.

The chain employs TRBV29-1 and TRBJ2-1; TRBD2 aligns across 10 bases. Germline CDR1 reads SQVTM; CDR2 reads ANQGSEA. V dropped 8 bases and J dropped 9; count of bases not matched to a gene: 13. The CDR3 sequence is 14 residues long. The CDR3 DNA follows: TGCAGCTGCGGCCCAGCGGGAGGGCCCCGTGAGCAGTTCTTC. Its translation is CSCGPAGGPREQFF.

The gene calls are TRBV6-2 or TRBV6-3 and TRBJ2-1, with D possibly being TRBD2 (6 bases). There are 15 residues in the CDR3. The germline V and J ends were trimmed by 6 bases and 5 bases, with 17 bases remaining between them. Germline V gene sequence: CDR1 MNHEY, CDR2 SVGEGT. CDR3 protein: CASSPGLARNNEQFF. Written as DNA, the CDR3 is TGTGCCAGCAGCCCAGGGCTAGCGAGAAACAATGAGCAGTTCTTC.

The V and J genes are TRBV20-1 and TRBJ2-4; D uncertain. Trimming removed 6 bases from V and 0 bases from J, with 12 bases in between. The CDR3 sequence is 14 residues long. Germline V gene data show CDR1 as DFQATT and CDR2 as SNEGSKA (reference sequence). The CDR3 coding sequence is TGCAGTGCCTGCAACCTAATAGCCAAAAACATTCAGTACTTC. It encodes CSACNLIAKNIQYF.

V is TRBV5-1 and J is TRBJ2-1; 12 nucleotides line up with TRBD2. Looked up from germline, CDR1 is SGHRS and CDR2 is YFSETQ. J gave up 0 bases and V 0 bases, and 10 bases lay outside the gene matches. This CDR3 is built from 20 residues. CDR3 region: CASSLAKLAGGVSSYNEQFF. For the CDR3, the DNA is TGCGCCAGCAGCTTGGCCAAACTAGCGGGAGGTGTGAGCTCCTACAATGAGCAGTTCTTC.

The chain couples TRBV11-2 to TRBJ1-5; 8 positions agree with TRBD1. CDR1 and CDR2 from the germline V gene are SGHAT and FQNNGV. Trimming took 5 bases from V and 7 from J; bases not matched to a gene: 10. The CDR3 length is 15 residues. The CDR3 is CASSPGQGLGQPQHF. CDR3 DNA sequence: TGTGCCAGCAGCCCCGGACAGGGACTTGGACAGCCCCAGCATTTT.

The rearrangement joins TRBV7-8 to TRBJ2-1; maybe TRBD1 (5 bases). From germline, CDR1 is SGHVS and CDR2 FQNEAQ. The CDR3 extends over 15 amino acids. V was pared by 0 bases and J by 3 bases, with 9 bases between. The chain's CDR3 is CASSLAQGLYNEQFF. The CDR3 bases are TGTGCCAGCAGCTTAGCGCAGGGTCTCTACAATGAGCAGTTCTTC.